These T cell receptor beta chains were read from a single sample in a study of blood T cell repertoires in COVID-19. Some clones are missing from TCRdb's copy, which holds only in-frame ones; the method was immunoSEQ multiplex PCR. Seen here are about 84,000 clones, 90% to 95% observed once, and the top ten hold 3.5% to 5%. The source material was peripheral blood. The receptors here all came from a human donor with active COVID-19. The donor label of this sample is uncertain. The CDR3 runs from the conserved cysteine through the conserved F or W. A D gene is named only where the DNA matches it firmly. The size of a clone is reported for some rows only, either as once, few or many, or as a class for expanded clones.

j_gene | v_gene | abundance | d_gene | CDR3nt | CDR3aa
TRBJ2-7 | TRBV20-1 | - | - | TGCAGTGCTCCACTGAGGGACGAGCAGTACTTC | CSAPLRDEQYF
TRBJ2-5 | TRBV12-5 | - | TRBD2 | TGTGCTAGTGGACTCGGACTAGCGGGGGCGGAGACCCAGTACTTC | CASGLGLAGAETQYF
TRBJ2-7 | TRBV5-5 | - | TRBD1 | TGTGCCAGCAGCCGACAGGGGGATTCCTACGAGCAGTACTTC | CASSRQGDSYEQYF
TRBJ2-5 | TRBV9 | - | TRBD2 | TGTGCCAGCAGCGGGACCTTAGCGGGAGAAGAGACCCAGTACTTC | CASSGTLAGEETQYF
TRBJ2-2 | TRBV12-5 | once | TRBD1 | TGTGCTAGTGGTTCTCACAGGGGGCTCGGGGAGCTGTTTTTT | CASGSHRGLGELFF
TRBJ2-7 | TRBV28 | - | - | TGTGCCAGCAGTCCCCTGGAGGTAGCGCATCCCTACGAGCAGTACTTC | CASSPLEVAHPYEQYF
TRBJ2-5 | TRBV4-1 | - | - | TGCGCCAGCAGCCAAGACCCGGGCCGGGCAGGGGCGGGCGAGACCCAGTACTTC | CASSQDPGRAGAGETQYF
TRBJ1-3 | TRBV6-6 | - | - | TGTGCCAGCAGTTACTTGAGTGCTTTCTCTGGAAACACCATATATTTT | CASSYLSAFSGNTIYF
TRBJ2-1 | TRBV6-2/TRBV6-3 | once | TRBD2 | TGTGCCAGCAGTTACCCGACTGCCGGACTAGCGGGAGCAAGGAATGAGCAGTTCTTC | CASSYPTAGLAGARNEQFF
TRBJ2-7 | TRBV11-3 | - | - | TGTGCCAGCAGCTTCCGGCCAGGGGCCTACGAGCAGTACTTC | CASSFRPGAYEQYF
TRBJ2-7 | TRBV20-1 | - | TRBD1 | TGCAGTGCTCGGACAGGGTCCGAGCAGTACTTC | CSARTGSEQYF
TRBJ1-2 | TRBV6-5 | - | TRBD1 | TGTGCCAGCACCCCGCCAGGGGGCTATGGCTACACCTTC | CASTPPGGYGYTF
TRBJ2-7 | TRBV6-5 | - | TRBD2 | TGTGCCAGCAGGGGTTGGCGGGGGGCCTTCTACGAGCAGTACTTC | CASRGWRGAFYEQYF
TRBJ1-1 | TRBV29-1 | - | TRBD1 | TGCAGCGTTGAACGAGGGGGCAACACTGAAGCTTTCTTT | CSVERGGNTEAFF
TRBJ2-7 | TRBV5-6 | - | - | TGTGCCAGCAGCCGACCCGAGGCCAGCTCCTACGAGCAGTACTTC | CASSRPEASSYEQYF